This passage covers 30 T cell receptor beta chains from one sample sequenced in a study of radiation and T cells in renal cell carcinoma. Generated by immunoSEQ multiplex PCR, the TCRdb table keeps only in-frame clones and is missing some. The sample shows 150,000 or so clones, approximately 91% of them seen only once. Time point: baseline pretreatment blood. As for treatment: 15 Gy SBRT to primary tumor, nephrectomy 4 weeks later. The sequences come from blood, collected from a patient whose treatment included radiotherapy and nephrectomy. These receptors came from a woman aged 50 to 65 with renal cell carcinoma.

In DNA, the CDR3 is TGCGCCAGCAGCCAACAGGGGGCAGGATCACCCCTCCACTTT. It is translated as CASSQQGAGSPLHF. The chain uses TRBV4-3 and TRBJ1-6, with 8 bases lining up with TRBD1. Unmatched junction bases numbered 4, after V lost 2 bases and J lost 10 bases. This CDR3 region has 14 residues. The germline V gene has CDR1 LGHNA and CDR2 YSLEER.

The chain couples TRBV5-1 to TRBJ2-3; TRBD1 matches at 8 bases. Trimming cost V 4 bases and J 4 bases; bases outside gene matches: 8. Germline CDR1 SGHRS, CDR2 YFSETQ. There are 15 residues in the CDR3. The CDR3 DNA reads as TGCGCCAGCAGCCCCGGACAGGGTACCGCAGATACGCAGTATTTT. Amino acids: CASSPGQGTADTQYF.

This sequence joins TRBV7-9 and TRBJ2-5; TRBD2 matches at 8 bases. J gave up 3 bases and V 1 base, and 4 bases lay outside the gene matches. The CDR3 contains 15 residues. Germline CDR1 reads SEHNR; CDR2 reads FQNEAQ (reference sequence). DNA for the CDR3: TGTGCCAGCAGCTTAGTCAGCGGGGGCAAAGAGACCCAGTACTTC. Its translation is CASSLVSGGKETQYF.

Concerning this clone: One end of the junction varies from germline; a read error may be responsible. The CDR3 loop reads CANSLGSGGGWETQYF. The CDR3 DNA reads TGTGCCAACAGCTTGGGTAGCGGGGGAGGTTGGGAGACCCAGTACTTC. The V and J genes are TRBV5-5 and TRBJ2-5; 9 bases map to TRBD2. The germline gives CDR1 SGHKS, CDR2 YYEKEE (reference sequence). The CDR3 extends over 16 amino acids.

The sample holds one count of this clone. In DNA form, the CDR3 reads TGTGCCAGCTCACCACGGATGGGGTTAGATAGCTATGGCTACACCTTC. It specifies CASSPRMGLDSYGYTF. The genes are TRBV18 and TRBJ1-2; D gene uncertain. With 1 base removed from V and 4 bases from J, the gap between germline ends came to 16 bases. CDR1 is KGHSH, CDR2 LQKENI, per germline. CDR3 size: 16 residues.

This clone was counted between two and nine times. V is TRBV18 and J is TRBJ1-2; D unresolved. Germline assignment: CDR1 KGHSH and CDR2 LQKENI. This CDR3 spans 14 amino acids. Between the trimmed V and J ends, which lost 0 bases and 4 bases, there was a span of 9 bases. DNA for the CDR3: TGTGCCAGCTCACCACCGGGCGGACCCTATGGCTACACCTTC. Its protein is CASSPPGGPYGYTF. Using reference TRBV18 and TRBJ1-2 for the parts outside the CDR3, the full variable domain is NAGVMQNPRHLVRRRGQEARLRCSPMKGHSHVYWYRQLPEEGLKFMVYLQKENIIDESGMPKERFSAEFPKEGPSILRIQQVVRGDSAAYFCASSPPGGPYGYTFGSGTRLTVV.

The chain links TRBV2 to TRBJ2-7; D possibly corresponds to TRBD1 (6 bases). Germline V gene lookup returns CDR1 SNHLY and CDR2 FYNNEI. With 8 bases removed from V and 4 bases from J, the gap between germline ends came to 18 bases. This CDR3 comprises 14 residues. The CDR3 DNA reads TGTGCCAGCTCCACCACGGGACAAGATTACGAGCAGTACTTC. Protein: CASSTTGQDYEQYF.

This sequence joins TRBV7-2 and TRBJ1-1; 9 nucleotides agree with TRBD1. V shed 5 bases and J 3 bases; nucleotides not matched to a gene: 4. The CDR3 extends over 14 amino acids. Germline CDR1 SGHTA, CDR2 FQGNSA. The CDR3 nucleotides read TGTGCCAGCAGCACACAGGGGGCGGACACTGAAGCTTTCTTT. Translation gives CASSTQGADTEAFF.

The chain carries TRBV10-2 and TRBJ2-2, with 8 bases aligning to TRBD1. CDR1 and CDR2 from the germline V gene are WSHSY and SAAADI. CDR3 size: 14 residues. The V gene end was trimmed by 8 bases and the J gene end by 0 bases; junction bases not matched to a gene: 2. CDR3 sequence (DNA): TGCGCCAGCCGGACAGGGACGAACACCGGGGAGCTGTTTTTT. Protein product: CASRTGTNTGELFF.

The chain carries TRBV7-2 and TRBJ1-6; D gene uncertain. Germline CDR1 is SGHTA and CDR2 is FQGNSA. The CDR3 is 15 amino acids. Trimming pared 1 base from V and 7 bases from J, leaving 11 bases between. Written as DNA, the CDR3 is TGTGCCAGCAGCTTAGGTACTGTGAACAATTCACCCCTCCACTTT. Translation gives CASSLGTVNNSPLHF. The full variable domain, rest sourced from reference TRBV7-2 and TRBJ1-6, is GAGVSQSPSNKVTEKGKDVELRCDPISGHTALYWYRQSLGQGLEFLIYFQGNSAPDKSGLPSDRFSAERTGGSVSTLTIQRTQQEDSAVYLCASSLGTVNNSPLHFGNGTRLTVT.

The chain employs TRBV19 and TRBJ2-1; D possibly matches TRBD1 or TRBD2 (6 bases each). V gave up 3 bases and J gave up 10 bases, with 16 bases separating them. The germline V gene encodes CDR1 LNHDA and CDR2 SQIVND (reference sequence). The CDR3 has 14 residues. DNA for the CDR3: TGTGCCAGTAGTATCCGCTTATCGGGGGCGGAGCAGTTCTTC. The encoded protein is CASSIRLSGAEQFF.

V gene TRBV7-9 combines with J gene TRBJ1-4, with no clear D. Trimming cost V 4 bases and J 8 bases, with 11 bases left between them. Germline loops: CDR1 SEHNR, CDR2 FQNEAQ (reference sequence). This CDR3 spans 13 amino acids. The CDR3 is CASSSSLREKLFF. In DNA form, the CDR3 reads TGTGCCAGCAGCTCCAGCCTAAGGGAAAAACTGTTTTTT.

This clone was detected only a few times. The rearrangement uses TRBV7-9 and TRBJ2-2; 8 bases agree with TRBD1. V shed 5 bases and J 4 bases; nucleotides not matched to a gene: 6. Germline V gives CDR1 SEHNR, CDR2 FQNEAQ (reference sequence). This CDR3 contains 15 residues. This CDR3 reads CASSTDRGGTGELFF. The CDR3 DNA reads TGTGCCAGCAGCACTGACAGGGGAGGCACCGGGGAGCTGTTTTTT.

This chain joins TRBV11-2 and TRBJ2-2, with D perhaps being TRBD1 or TRBD2 (5 bases each). Trimming took 6 bases from V and 5 from J, leaving 13 bases between them. Germline CDR1 reads SGHAT; CDR2 reads FQNNGV. The CDR3 runs to 14 residues. CDR3 nucleotides: TGTGCCAGCAGGAGGGGTGGCTGGACCGGGGAGCTGTTTTTT. This gives the protein CASRRGGWTGELFF.

This chain joins TRBV5-6 and TRBJ1-6, with D hard to call. Trimming removed 4 bases from V and 7 bases from J, with 12 bases in between. CDR1 and CDR2 (germline): SGHDT, YYEEEE. This CDR3 is built from 14 residues. The CDR3 DNA reads TGTGCCAGCAGCCCGGACGGTTCGAATTCACCCCTCCACTTT. It is translated as CASSPDGSNSPLHF.

The rearrangement links TRBV10-3 to TRBJ1-5; D is perhaps TRBD1 (6 bases). The V end was cut by 10 bases, the J end by 1 base, with 20 bases between. Germline V gene sequence: CDR1 ENHRY, CDR2 SYGVKD. This CDR3 is built from 16 residues. This chain's CDR3 is CANDDPGAKSNQPQHF. CDR3 DNA: TGTGCCAACGACGACCCGGGGGCGAAGAGCAATCAGCCCCAGCATTTT.

This chain connects TRBV7-2 to TRBJ1-5; D ambiguous. V dropped 1 base and J dropped 5 bases, with 6 bases sitting between them. The CDR3 consists of 13 residues. Germline lookup yields CDR1 SGHTA and CDR2 FQGNSA. CDR3 sequence: CASSLVLDQPQHF. CDR3 coding DNA: TGTGCCAGCAGCTTAGTGTTAGATCAGCCCCAGCATTTT.

V and J are TRBV4-3 and TRBJ1-1; D ambiguous. V gave up 1 base and J gave up 1 base, with 16 bases separating them. The CDR3 length is 17 residues. Per the germline V gene, CDR1 is LGHNA and CDR2 is YSLEER. In DNA, the CDR3 is TGCGCCAGCAGCCAAGGTATTTCCGCGGCAGCGAACACTGAAGCTTTCTTT. Its translation: CASSQGISAAANTEAFF.

The genes are TRBV5-8 and TRBJ2-2, with D possibly matching TRBD1 (6 bases). There are 15 residues in the CDR3. Deletions cut 3 bases from V and 5 bases from J, with 14 bases between. Germline assignment: CDR1 SGHTS and CDR2 YDEGEE. The CDR3 reads CASSYTGIRTGELFF. The CDR3 nucleotides are TGTGCCAGCAGCTACACAGGGATTCGGACCGGGGAGCTGTTTTTT.

This chain connects TRBV2 to TRBJ1-2; TRBD1 might be the D (5 bases). The V end lost 5 bases, the J end lost 7 bases, and 11 bases lay between the germline ends. CDR3 size: 12 residues. CDR1 SNHLY and CDR2 FYNNEI come from the germline V gene. The CDR3 is CASSRGVGGYTF. The CDR3 DNA is TGTGCCAGCAGTCGGGGGGTTGGTGGCTACACCTTC.

The V gene is TRBV2, the J gene TRBJ1-2; no definite D call. This CDR3 is built from 11 residues. The ends were cut back, 8 bases at V and 5 bases at J, with 9 bases in the middle. Germline assignment: CDR1 SNHLY and CDR2 FYNNEI. CDR3 residues: CASGVRYGYTF. The CDR3 nucleotides read TGTGCCAGCGGGGTACGGTATGGCTACACCTTC.

This chain connects TRBV5-5 to TRBJ2-7; D gene unclear. Trimming shortened V by 0 bases and J by 2 bases, and 12 bases separated the two germline ends. The CDR3 is 15 residues long. CDR1 SGHKS and CDR2 YYEKEE come from the germline V gene (reference sequence). The CDR3 is CASSLASFTTYEQYF. As DNA, the CDR3 is TGTGCCAGCAGCTTGGCCAGTTTTACCACCTACGAGCAGTACTTC.

This chain uses TRBV2 with TRBJ2-5, with TRBD1 as a possible D gene (7 bases). The V end lost 4 bases, the J end lost 5 bases, and 14 bases lay between the germline ends. Germline V lookup: CDR1 SNHLY, CDR2 FYNNEI. This CDR3 comprises 14 residues. The CDR3 region has the DNA TGTGCCAGCAGTGTGGAGGGGGCTCGGGAGACCCAGTACTTC. Its protein is CASSVEGARETQYF. The full variable domain, its missing parts supplied by reference TRBV2 and TRBJ2-5, is EPEVTQTPSHQVTQMGQEVILRCVPISNHLYFYWYRQILGQKVEFLVSFYNNEISEKSEIFDDQFSVERPDGSNFTLKIRSTKLEDSAMYFCASSVEGARETQYFGPGTRLLVL.

This chain links TRBV4-2 with TRBJ2-5, with a tentative D call TRBD2 (5 bases). The CDR3 extends over 14 amino acids. Germline V lookup: CDR1 LGHNA, CDR2 YNFKEQ. Deletions cut 0 bases from V and 4 bases from J, with 9 bases between. CDR3 nucleotides: TGTGCCAGCAGCCAAGATTTCGGGGTAGAGACCCAGTACTTC. This sequence encodes CASSQDFGVETQYF.

The chain couples TRBV18 to TRBJ2-3; D unclear. V lost 2 bases, J lost 4 bases, and 7 bases lay in between. The CDR3 loop spans 13 amino acids. The germline V gene has CDR1 KGHSH and CDR2 LQKENI. The CDR3 sequence is CASSPGLPDTQYF. The CDR3 nucleotides read TGTGCCAGCTCACCAGGGTTGCCAGATACGCAGTATTTT.

The chain combines TRBV5-8 with TRBJ2-7, with 8 bases fitting TRBD1. The CDR3 is 16 residues long. V was clipped by 2 bases and J by 4 bases; unmatched bases: 11. Germline CDR1 reads SGHTS; CDR2 reads YDEGEE. The CDR3 bases are TGTGCCAGCAGCTTTTTGAGCAGGGGGCAGTCATACGAGCAGTACTTC. Protein sequence: CASSFLSRGQSYEQYF.

This clone was detected only a few times. The chain is built from TRBV2 and TRBJ1-1; D unresolved. The CDR3 is 11 amino acids. Trimming cost V 5 bases and J 3 bases, with 4 bases left between them. Germline CDR1 and CDR2: SNHLY and FYNNEI. CDR3 nucleotide sequence: TGTGCCAGCAGTACGTACACTGAAGCTTTCTTT. Its protein is CASSTYTEAFF.

This sequence joins TRBV9 and TRBJ1-6; 7 bases are a match to TRBD1. The CDR3 is 14 residues long. The V segment lost 4 bases and the J segment 10 bases; nucleotides outside the gene matches: 8. Germline V gives CDR1 SGDLS, CDR2 YYNGEE. The CDR3 bases are TGTGCCAGCAGCTCACAGGGGATGGGGTCACCCCTCCACTTT. Its translation is CASSSQGMGSPLHF.

The chain combines TRBV5-6 with TRBJ1-3; no definite D call. V was clipped by 0 bases and J by 0 bases, with 7 bases between them. Germline-derived CDR1 and CDR2 are SGHDT and YYEEEE. CDR3 length: 15 amino acids. The CDR3 sequence: CASSLDSYSGNTIYF. As DNA, the CDR3 is TGTGCCAGCAGCTTGGACTCCTACTCTGGAAACACCATATATTTT. Drawing the rest from reference TRBV5-6 and TRBJ1-3, the complete variable domain is DAGVTQSPTHLIKTRGQQVTLRCSPKSGHDTVSWYQQALGQGPQFIFQYYEEEERQRGNFPDRFSGHQFPNYSSELNVNALLLGDSALYLCASSLDSYSGNTIYFGEGSWLTVV.

The chain carries TRBV7-9 and TRBJ2-1, with TRBD2 matching 7 bases. The germline CDR1 and CDR2 sequences are SEHNR and FQNEAQ (reference sequence). J was trimmed by 11 bases and V by 5 bases; bases with no gene match: 15. This CDR3 is 15 amino acids long. DNA for the CDR3: TGTGCCAGCAGCCCAGCGTCTGGGGCTAGCGGAAAGCAGTTCTTC. Amino acids: CASSPASGASGKQFF.